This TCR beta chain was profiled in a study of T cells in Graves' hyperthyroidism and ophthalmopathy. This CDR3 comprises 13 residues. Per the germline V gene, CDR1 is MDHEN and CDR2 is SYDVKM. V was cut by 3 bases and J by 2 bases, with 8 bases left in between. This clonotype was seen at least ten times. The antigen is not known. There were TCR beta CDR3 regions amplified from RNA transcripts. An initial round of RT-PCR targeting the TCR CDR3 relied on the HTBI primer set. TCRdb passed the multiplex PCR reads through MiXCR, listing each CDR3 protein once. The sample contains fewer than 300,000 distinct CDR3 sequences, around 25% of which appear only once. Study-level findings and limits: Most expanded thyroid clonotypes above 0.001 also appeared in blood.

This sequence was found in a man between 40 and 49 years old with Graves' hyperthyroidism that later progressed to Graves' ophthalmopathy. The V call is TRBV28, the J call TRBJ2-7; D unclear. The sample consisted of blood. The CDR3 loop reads CASSLGSPYEQYF. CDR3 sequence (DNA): TGTGCCAGCAGTTTGGGATCACCCTACGAGCAGTACTTC. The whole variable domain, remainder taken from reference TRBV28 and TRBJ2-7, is DVKVTQSSRYLVKRTGEKVFLECVQDMDHENMFWYRQDPGLGLRLIYFSYDVKMKEKGDIPEGYSVSREKKERFSLILESASTNQTSMYLCASSLGSPYEQYFGPGTRLTVT.